The 31 T cell receptor beta chains below were found in one sample sequenced in a study of breast tumors, draining lymph nodes, adjacent tissues. TCRdb called the multiplex PCR reads again in MiXCR, with one record for every CDR3 protein. The sample shows about 60,000 distinct CDR3 sequences, 57% of them seen only once. Sequencing used breast tumor tissue. The source of these receptors is a female donor with breast cancer. Some clones in this sample may be carry-over from other donors' samples.

The table lists this clonotype with a few counts. The V call is TRBV7-2, the J call TRBJ2-6; D ambiguous. Germline V gene sequence: CDR1 SGHTA, CDR2 FQGNSA. Trimming pared 5 bases from V and 2 bases from J, leaving 7 bases between. The CDR3 covers 14 residues. CDR3 DNA: TGTGCCAGCAGCATGACCGCTGGGGCCAACGTCCTGACTTTC. Protein sequence: CASSMTAGANVLTF.

This chain uses TRBV7-9 with TRBJ1-4, with D possibly matching TRBD1 (5 bases). Looked up from germline, CDR1 is SEHNR and CDR2 is FQNEAQ (reference sequence). The CDR3 contains 15 residues. The V gene lost 1 base and the J gene lost 8 bases, with 14 bases spanning the gap. CDR3 DNA sequence: TGTGCCAGCAGCTTAGGCAGCGGGTGGGACGAAAAACTGTTTTTT. Translating gives CASSLGSGWDEKLFF.

This clonotype occurred a few times. A read error is possible here, since a much larger clone lies one base away. The chain recombines TRBV24-1 with TRBJ2-5; D is unclear. This CDR3 has 14 amino acids. Trimming cost V 7 bases and J 0 bases, with 11 bases left between them. Germline V gene lookup returns CDR1 KGHDR and CDR2 SFDVKD. CDR3 loop: CATSKGRDQETQYF. The CDR3 region has the DNA TGTGCCACCAGCAAGGGAAGGGACCAAGAGACCCAGTACTTC.

V and J are TRBV20-1 and TRBJ2-3; D remains unclear. Trimming stripped 6 bases from V and 4 bases from J, with 20 bases between. The CDR3 runs 15 residues. CDR1 and CDR2 (germline): DFQATT, SNEGSKA (reference sequence). CDR3 amino acids: CSATPETTTSDTQYF. The DNA for the CDR3 is TGCAGTGCCACCCCCGAGACAACCACCTCAGATACGCAGTATTTT.

This clonotype has just a few counts. This rearrangement joins TRBV29-1 to TRBJ2-5, with a weak D call TRBD2 (5 bases). Between the trimmed V and J ends, which lost 3 bases and 4 bases, there was a span of 9 bases. The CDR3 contains 12 residues. Germline assignment: CDR1 SQVTM and CDR2 ANQGSEA. CDR3 residues: CSVDEGVETQYF. The CDR3 DNA follows: TGCAGCGTTGACGAGGGCGTAGAGACCCAGTACTTC.

At least ten counts were recorded for this clonotype. The V and J genes are TRBV5-8 and TRBJ2-7; TRBD2 matches 12 bases. This CDR3 contains 15 residues. V shed 3 bases, J shed 4 bases, and the junction held 5 bases outside the gene matches. Germline V gives CDR1 SGHTS, CDR2 YDEGEE. The chain's CDR3 is CASSSGTSGFYEQYF. CDR3 sequence (DNA): TGTGCCAGCAGCTCCGGGACTAGCGGGTTTTACGAGCAGTACTTC.

This sequence joins TRBV7-8 and TRBJ2-3, with 8 bases aligning to TRBD2. CDR1 SGHVS and CDR2 FQNEAQ come from the germline V gene. Unmatched junction bases numbered 9, after V lost 5 bases and J lost 5 bases. This CDR3 is 15 amino acids long. The CDR3 sequence: CASSTDSGGIDTQYF. The CDR3 region has the DNA TGTGCCAGCAGCACCGACAGCGGGGGTATAGATACGCAGTATTTT.

This clonotype was recorded a few times. This sequence joins TRBV10-3 and TRBJ1-5; D gene unclear. CDR1 and CDR2 (germline): ENHRY, SYGVKD. The CDR3 has 14 residues. Trimming took 3 bases from V and 1 from J, leaving 7 bases between them. Here the CDR3 DNA reads TGTGCCATCAGTGACGGGTCCAGCAATCAGCCCCAGCATTTT. Protein: CAISDGSSNQPQHF.

This clonotype was found many times. The chain couples TRBV6-2 or TRBV6-3 to TRBJ2-7, with no clear D. Per germline, CDR1 MNHEY and CDR2 SVGEGT. Trimming removed 6 bases from V and 3 bases from J, with 18 bases in between. This CDR3 contains 15 residues. The CDR3 loop is CASRPRTGPLYEQYF. The CDR3 bases are TGTGCCAGCAGACCGAGGACGGGCCCCCTCTACGAGCAGTACTTC.

This clonotype was observed a few times. The chain is built from TRBV27 and TRBJ2-1; D unresolved. The V and J ends lost 2 bases and 7 bases respectively, with 6 bases between them. CDR1 and CDR2 from the germline V gene are MNHEY and SMNVEV (reference sequence). CDR3 size: 12 residues. DNA for the CDR3: TGTGCCAGCAGTTTAACCGGGAATGAGCAGTTCTTC. Its translation: CASSLTGNEQFF.

This clonotype was seen more than once but under ten times. This rearrangement joins TRBV29-1 to TRBJ2-1, with 13 nucleotides matching TRBD2. The CDR3 sequence is 14 residues long. The V and J ends lost 8 bases and 7 bases, in that order; junction bases with no gene match: 8. Germline V gene lookup returns CDR1 SQVTM and CDR2 ANQGSEA. The CDR3 protein is CSTKLAGGPNEQFF. CDR3 DNA sequence: TGCAGCACCAAACTAGCGGGGGGGCCGAATGAGCAGTTCTTC.

The rearrangement uses TRBV20-1 and TRBJ2-7, with D perhaps TRBD2 (5 bases). The CDR3 is made up of 13 amino acids. Germline V CDR1 and CDR2: DFQATT, SNEGSKA (reference sequence). Trimming left V 1 base short and J 4 bases short, with 11 bases between. The chain's CDR3 is CSARVIGGYEQYF. CDR3 DNA: TGCAGTGCTAGAGTCATCGGAGGATACGAGCAGTACTTC.

The gene calls are TRBV7-3 and TRBJ1-6, with TRBD1 matching over 9 bases. Germline CDR1 is SGHTA and CDR2 is FQGTGA. The CDR3 consists of 15 residues. The V gene end was trimmed by 5 bases and the J gene end by 9 bases; junction bases not matched to a gene: 8. CDR3 in amino acids: CASSRQTGGSSPLHF. In nucleotides, the CDR3 is TGTGCCAGCAGCCGGCAGACAGGGGGAAGTTCACCCCTCCACTTT.

This clonotype showed up many times. This chain links TRBV5-1 with TRBJ2-3, with D maybe TRBD2 (7 bases). Germline V gives CDR1 SGHRS, CDR2 YFSETQ. The CDR3 has 15 amino acids. The ends were cut back, 0 bases at V and 6 bases at J, with 14 bases in the middle. The CDR3, as DNA: TGCGCCAGCAGCTTGGCCGCGGGGGCGGGGGATACGCAGTATTTT. Translated: CASSLAAGAGDTQYF.

The rearrangement joins TRBV7-2 to TRBJ2-2; D is uncertain. The CDR3 covers 14 residues. The germline V gene encodes CDR1 SGHTA and CDR2 FQGNSA. V lost 1 base, J lost 4 bases, and 7 bases lay in between. Here the CDR3 DNA reads TGTGCCAGCAGCTTAGTAGTGGTCACCGGGGAGCTGTTTTTT. This gives the protein CASSLVVVTGELFF.

The rearrangement uses TRBV2 and TRBJ2-5, with no clear D. CDR3 size: 11 residues. Germline assignment: CDR1 SNHLY and CDR2 FYNNEI. Trimming pared 2 bases from V and 5 bases from J, leaving 3 bases between. CDR3 nucleotides: TGTGCCAGCAGTGAAATTGAGACCCAGTACTTC. Translated, it gives CASSEIETQYF.

This chain links TRBV13 with TRBJ2-3, with D unresolved. CDR3 length: 13 amino acids. CDR1 and CDR2 (germline): PRHDT, FYEKMQ (reference sequence). The CDR3 sequence: CVVWARKTDTQYF. CDR3 sequence (DNA): TGTGTCGTGTGGGCTAGGAAAACAGATACGCAGTATTTT.

Of note for this clonotype: At one end the junction does not follow the germline gene, possibly because of a read error. V and J are TRBV4-3 and TRBJ1-2, with 7 bases aligning to TRBD1. Germline V gene data show CDR1 as LGHNA and CDR2 as YSLEER. The CDR3 length is 16 residues. CDR3 DNA sequence: TGCGTCAGCAGCCAAGATAGGGGGCGTGGGTACTATGGCTACACCTTC. It yields the protein CVSSQDRGRGYYGYTF.

To note about this clonotype: The junction differs from germline at one of its ends, possibly a read error. The chain links TRBV25-1 to TRBJ2-7; 14 positions match TRBD2. This CDR3 is 14 amino acids long. Germline assignment: CDR1 MGHDK and CDR2 SYGVNS. The CDR3 here is CASSEGLAGAGSDF. The CDR3 DNA reads TGTGCCAGCAGTGAGGGACTAGCGGGAGCTGGATCGGACTTC.

The rearrangement uses TRBV7-2 and TRBJ1-1; D is undetermined. There are 12 residues in the CDR3. CDR1 and CDR2 (germline): SGHTA, FQGNSA. V was pared by 5 bases and J by 0 bases, with 4 bases between. This CDR3 reads CASSIMNTEAFF. CDR3 bases: TGTGCCAGCAGCATAATGAACACTGAAGCTTTCTTT.

There are many counts of this clonotype. The V call is TRBV4-1, the J call TRBJ1-6; D may be TRBD1 (5 bases). Germline V gives CDR1 MGHRA, CDR2 YSYEKL. There are 15 residues in the CDR3. Trimming shortened V by 0 bases and J by 3 bases, and 6 bases separated the two germline ends. CDR3 in amino acids: CASSQDGHYNSPLHF. The DNA of the CDR3 is TGCGCCAGCAGCCAAGATGGACACTATAATTCACCCCTCCACTTT.

Comments on this clonotype: Being one base from a much bigger clone, this may be a read error. No conserved phenylalanine or tryptophan is present at the end of the CDR3, so a read error is the likely explanation. This chain connects TRBV7-9 to TRBJ2-5, with D perhaps TRBD1 (5 bases). Trimming shortened V by 5 bases and J by 5 bases, and 15 bases separated the two germline ends. The germline CDR1 and CDR2 sequences are SEHNR and FQNEAQ (reference sequence). This CDR3 has 14 amino acids. CDR3 amino acids: CASSPGRKGETQYP. The DNA for the CDR3 is TGTGCCAGCAGCCCGGGTCGGAAGGGGGAGACCCAGTACCCC.

This clonotype was observed at least ten times. The chain couples TRBV7-9 to TRBJ2-1; D remains ambiguous. CDR1 and CDR2 (germline): SEHNR, FQNEAQ (reference sequence). Trimming stripped 4 bases from V and 0 bases from J, with 10 bases between. This CDR3 has 15 residues. In nucleotides, the CDR3 is TGTGCCAGCAGCTCGACGTCCCTCTCCTACAATGAGCAGTTCTTC. Translation: CASSSTSLSYNEQFF.

Only one count was recorded for this clonotype. The rearrangement links TRBV7-8 to TRBJ1-5; D possibly corresponds to TRBD1 (5 bases). Trimming took 5 bases from V and 3 from J, leaving 17 bases between them. The CDR3 covers 16 residues. Germline loops: CDR1 SGHVS, CDR2 FQNEAQ. The CDR3 nucleotides read TGTGCCAGCAGCCCCCACGGCAGGGACTACAATCAGCCCCAGCATTTT. This encodes CASSPHGRDYNQPQHF.

This clonotype came up many times. J is TRBJ2-1 and V is TRBV27, with 7 bases identical to TRBD1. V dropped 7 bases and J dropped 0; count of bases not matched to a gene: 6. This CDR3 comprises 15 residues. Per the germline V gene, CDR1 is MNHEY and CDR2 is SMNVEV (reference sequence). CDR3 nucleotides: TGTGCCAGCAACCCGGGACAGCTCTCCTACAATGAGCAGTTCTTC. Protein: CASNPGQLSYNEQFF.

CDR3 region: CASSPGQGALGYTF. The CDR3 region has the DNA TGTGCCAGCAGTCCGGGCCAGGGGGCGCTTGGCTACACCTTC. The rearrangement joins TRBV2 to TRBJ1-2; 8 nucleotides align to TRBD1. Unmatched junction bases numbered 9, after V lost 5 bases and J lost 7 bases. This CDR3 contains 14 residues. Germline CDR1 and CDR2: SNHLY and FYNNEI.

This sequence joins TRBV7-2 and TRBJ1-6; the D is unclear. Trimming removed 1 base from V and 10 bases from J, with 8 bases in between. CDR1 and CDR2 (germline): SGHTA, FQGNSA. This CDR3 is 13 amino acids long. The CDR3 sequence is CASSLERVSPLHF. The CDR3 region has the DNA TGTGCCAGCAGCTTAGAAAGGGTATCACCCCTCCACTTT. The entire variable domain, with the rest obtained from reference TRBV7-2 and TRBJ1-6, is as follows: GAGVSQSPSNKVTEKGKDVELRCDPISGHTALYWYRQSLGQGLEFLIYFQGNSAPDKSGLPSDRFSAERTGGSVSTLTIQRTQQEDSAVYLCASSLERVSPLHFGNGTRLTVT.

This clonotype is categorized as medium-sized (0.01 to 0.1%). The rearrangement links TRBV9 to TRBJ1-2; 8 nucleotides agree with TRBD1. CDR3 size: 13 residues. Germline V gene lookup returns CDR1 SGDLS and CDR2 YYNGEE. The J segment lost 5 bases and the V segment lost 3 bases, leaving 3 bases of the junction unmatched. CDR3: CASSAGTGYGYTF. The CDR3 coding sequence is TGTGCCAGCAGCGCTGGGACAGGTTATGGCTACACCTTC.

This clonotype was recorded many times. The genes are TRBV11-2 and TRBJ2-2; TRBD2 agrees at 9 bases. V gave up 2 bases and J gave up 4 bases; unmatched junction bases: 20. CDR3 length equals 21 residues. The germline gives CDR1 SGHAT, CDR2 FQNNGV. The CDR3 protein is CASSLRSYRTKRGEGTGELFF. The DNA of the CDR3 is TGTGCCAGCAGCTTAAGATCCTACAGGACGAAGCGGGGGGAGGGCACCGGGGAGCTGTTTTTT.

As concerns this clonotype: A clone one base away is much larger, so this may be a read error. This chain joins TRBV11-2 and TRBJ2-5; D possibly corresponds to TRBD1 (6 bases). Germline values: CDR1 SGHAT, CDR2 FQNNGV. V was clipped by 0 bases and J by 5 bases, with 13 bases between them. CDR3 length: 15 amino acids. The chain's CDR3 is CASSLDPGTTETQYF. DNA of the CDR3: TGTGCCAGCAGCTTAGATCCCGGGACAACGGAGACCCAGTACTTC.

There are many counts of this clonotype. V is TRBV7-2 and J is TRBJ2-5, with 11 bases identical to TRBD1. V shed 6 bases, J shed 4 bases, and the junction held 4 bases outside the gene matches. The CDR3 is 14 residues long. CDR1 is SGHTA, CDR2 FQGNSA, per germline. As DNA, the CDR3 is TGTGCCAGCAGATCGGACAGGGGGCGAGAGACCCAGTACTTC. Amino acid sequence: CASRSDRGRETQYF.